These 15 T cell receptor beta chains share one sample of origin, sequenced in a study of blood T cell repertoires in COVID-19 (dated by TCRdb to the early 2020s). Preparation of the library involved the immunoSEQ multiplex PCR assay. What TCRdb holds here is the immuneACCESS table cut down to in-frame rearrangements. Part of the clones is not present; checked against another copy, under half of the missing clones reflect an unresolved V gene, and the others are unexplained. The sample has 25,000 to 35,000 clones on record, around 90% of them singletons. The top ten constitute roughly 7.9% of the sample. Material for sequencing was peripheral blood. All receptors derive from a man in his sixties with COVID-19, enrolled during active disease.

The genes are TRBV7-8 and TRBJ1-2; the D is unclear. Germline V gives CDR1 SGHVS, CDR2 FQNEAQ. V was pared by 0 bases and J by 2 bases, with 10 bases between. The CDR3 is 15 amino acids. The CDR3: CASSLARSTNYGYTF. As DNA, the CDR3 is TGTGCCAGCAGCTTAGCGCGAAGTACGAACTATGGCTACACCTTC. Based on the CDR3 plus reference TRBV7-8 and TRBJ1-2, the full variable domain is GAGVSQSPRYKVAKRGQDVALRCDPISGHVSLFWYQQALGQGPEFLTYFQNEAQLDKSGLPSDRFFAERPEGSVSTLKIQRTQQEDSAVYLCASSLARSTNYGYTFGSGTRLTVV.

The chain recombines TRBV20-1 with TRBJ2-7; TRBD1 matches 9 bases. V shed 3 bases and J 4 bases; nucleotides not matched to a gene: 10. Looked up from germline, CDR1 is DFQATT and CDR2 is SNEGSKA (reference sequence). The CDR3 loop spans 15 amino acids. Here the CDR3 reads CSASFPGQGMYEQYF. The CDR3 coding sequence is TGCAGTGCTAGTTTTCCGGGACAGGGTATGTACGAGCAGTACTTC.

A single count supports this clone. This chain links TRBV12-3 or TRBV12-4 with TRBJ1-2; D remains unclear. Trimming cost V 1 base and J 7 bases, with 10 bases left between them. The CDR3 has 13 amino acids. The CDR3 region has the DNA TGTGCCAGCAGTTTAGAACGGTTTGGTGGCTACACCTTC. This translates into CASSLERFGGYTF.

This sequence joins TRBV5-1 and TRBJ1-1; possible D gene TRBD1, 6 bases. The germline gives CDR1 SGHRS, CDR2 YFSETQ. This CDR3 has 14 amino acids. Trimming removed 3 bases at V and 3 bases at J, with 12 bases between. The CDR3 nucleotides are TGCGCCAGCAGCTCCAGGGGCCTGGACACTGAAGCTTTCTTT. This gives the protein CASSSRGLDTEAFF.

The J gene is TRBJ1-1, the V gene TRBV19, with a possible D match to TRBD1 (5 bases). The germline CDR1 and CDR2 sequences are LNHDA and SQIVND (reference sequence). V dropped 3 bases and J dropped 0 bases, with 17 bases sitting between them. This CDR3 spans 17 amino acids. The chain's CDR3 is CASSIGAAGIMNTEAFF. The CDR3 nucleotides are TGTGCCAGTAGTATTGGGGCCGCAGGGATCATGAACACTGAAGCTTTCTTT.

The V and J genes are TRBV27 and TRBJ2-3; 7 positions match TRBD1. The germline CDR1 and CDR2 sequences are MNHEY and SMNVEV (reference sequence). This CDR3 region has 12 residues. V shed 6 bases, J shed 6 bases, and the junction held 3 bases outside the gene matches. The CDR3 DNA follows: TGTGCCAGCAGCCCCAGGGGGGATACGCAGTATTTT. Translated, it gives CASSPRGDTQYF.

The genes are TRBV12-3 or TRBV12-4 and TRBJ2-3; D unresolved. The CDR3 extends over 13 amino acids. Trimming took 3 bases from V and 5 from J, leaving 9 bases between them. CDR3 DNA: TGTGCCAGCAGTTTGGGCGCCAGAGATACGCAGTATTTT. This gives the protein CASSLGARDTQYF.

This clone has more than one count but fewer than ten. The chain couples TRBV7-9 to TRBJ2-7; D may be TRBD2 (5 bases). From germline, CDR1 is SEHNR and CDR2 FQNEAQ (reference sequence). Trimming stripped 0 bases from V and 2 bases from J, with 11 bases between. The CDR3 loop spans 15 amino acids. CDR3 coding DNA: TGTGCCAGCAGCTTAGCGGAGGTAGGGCCCTACGAGCAGTACTTC. Translated, it gives CASSLAEVGPYEQYF.

This clone was recorded only once. The genes are TRBV5-6 and TRBJ1-3; the D gene is possibly TRBD1 (5 bases). The CDR3 loop spans 15 amino acids. The germline gives CDR1 SGHDT, CDR2 YYEEEE. V lost 5 bases, J lost 2 bases, and 14 bases lay in between. CDR3 sequence reads: CASSSPTATGNTIYF. Written as DNA, the CDR3 is TGTGCCAGCAGTTCCCCGACAGCCACTGGAAACACCATATATTTT.

The J gene is TRBJ2-5, the V gene TRBV24-1; 8 bases are a match to TRBD2. Unmatched junction bases numbered 13, after V lost 3 bases and J lost 5 bases. The CDR3 runs 17 residues. The germline V gene encodes CDR1 KGHDR and CDR2 SFDVKD. The CDR3 region is CATSDRMAGRAMETQYF. The CDR3 nucleotides are TGTGCCACCAGTGATAGGATGGCCGGGAGGGCCATGGAGACCCAGTACTTC.

V and J are TRBV19 and TRBJ2-7; TRBD1 matches at 7 bases. The germline gives CDR1 LNHDA, CDR2 SQIVND (reference sequence). The CDR3 totals 13 residues. V shed 6 bases and J 5 bases; nucleotides not matched to a gene: 7. CDR3 region: CASSADRFDEQYF. DNA for the CDR3: TGTGCCAGTAGCGCGGACAGGTTTGACGAGCAGTACTTC. Looking up the rest from reference TRBV19 and TRBJ2-7 gives the full variable domain: DGGITQSPKYLFRKEGQNVTLSCEQNLNHDAMYWYRQDPGQGLRLIYYSQIVNDFQKGDIAEGYSVSREKKESFPLTVTSAQKNPTAFYLCASSADRFDEQYFGPGTRLTVT.

The genes are TRBV10-2 and TRBJ2-2, with 8 bases aligning to TRBD2. The CDR3 totals 15 residues. Trimming removed 0 bases from V and 7 bases from J; junction bases left unmatched: 4. Looked up from germline, CDR1 is WSHSY and CDR2 is SAAADI. The CDR3 nucleotides are TGCGCCAGCAGTGAGTCACTAGCGGTGTTCGGGGAGCTGTTTTTT. Its protein product is CASSESLAVFGELFF.

The chain combines TRBV11-2 with TRBJ1-2; TRBD1 is a possible D gene (5 bases). The CDR3 is 12 residues long. Germline lookup yields CDR1 SGHAT and CDR2 FQNNGV. V dropped 3 bases and J dropped 6 bases, with 8 bases sitting between them. The CDR3 DNA follows: TGTGCCAGCAGCTTCGAAGGGGATGGCTACACCTTC. Protein sequence: CASSFEGDGYTF.

This clone has a single count. V and J are TRBV19 and TRBJ2-7; 8 nucleotides match TRBD2. Germline lookup yields CDR1 LNHDA and CDR2 SQIVND (reference sequence). The CDR3 is made up of 15 amino acids. The V gene end was trimmed by 5 bases and the J gene end by 2 bases; junction bases not matched to a gene: 8. The CDR3: CASSSCIAGTYEQYF. The CDR3 bases are TGTGCCAGTAGTTCCTGTATAGCGGGAACCTACGAGCAGTACTTC.

The chain links TRBV2 to TRBJ2-1, with 10 bases identical to TRBD2. Trimming took 6 bases from V and 7 from J; bases not matched to a gene: 9. The V gene's germline CDR1 is SNHLY and CDR2 FYNNEI. CDR3 size: 15 residues. The DNA of the CDR3 is TGTGCCAGCAGCCTGGCTAGCGGGAGTTTAAATGAGCAGTTCTTC. Translated, it gives CASSLASGSLNEQFF.